Reported below is one T cell receptor (beta chain). The CDR3 loop spans 13 amino acids. V lost 6 bases and J lost 3; bases outside the gene matches: 2. Germline loops: CDR1 LGHDT, CDR2 YNNKEL (reference sequence). The data stem from a study of blood T cell repertoires in COVID-19. In the study's own analysis: Reference gene primer amplification yielded estimated nucleated cell counts. TCRdb keeps only in-frame clones here, not all; method: immunoSEQ multiplex PCR. Clone size and the V and J calls come from that table; the DNA yielded D and trimming. This table has about 170,000 clones, approximately 87% appearing once. Participant-reported clinical history was the basis for cohort assignment.

This sequence originates from a woman aged 45-65 years who had recovered from COVID-19. The chain is built from TRBV3-1 (or the pseudogene TRBV3-2) and TRBJ1-5; 7 positions match TRBD1. Sequencing was performed on PBMCs or T cells enriched from blood (not recorded which). CDR3 DNA sequence: TGTGCCAGCAGGGGACAGCCCAATCAGCCCCAGCATTTT. This codes for CASRGQPNQPQHF.